Listed below are T cell receptor beta chains from one sample, sequenced in a study of PD-1 blockade in mismatch repair-deficient tumors. Assay used: immunoSEQ multiplex PCR; TCRdb lists only in-frame clones, some missing. The sample carries thousands of clones, under 80% recorded once. The specimen comprised primary tumor tissue, sampled from a patient treated with pembrolizumab. The receptors derive from an adult with mismatch repair-deficient cancer. Both conserved end residues are part of each CDR3. The order of the fields is J gene, V gene, D gene, clone size, CDR3 protein, CDR3 DNA. The D gene is left open where the match is weak. Not all rows give a size; the values are once, few, many and, for expanded clones, a class.

TRBJ2-7 | TRBV28 | NA | NA | CASSSISYEQYF | TGTGCCAGCAGTAGCATCTCCTACGAGCAGTACTTC
TRBJ2-2 | TRBV6-4 | NA | NA | CASSEAVVTGELFF | TGTGCCAGCAGTGAGGCGGTAGTCACCGGGGAGCTGTTTTTT
TRBJ1-5 | TRBV5-1 | NA | NA | CASSGEGGQPQHF | TGCGCCAGCTCGGGGGAGGGTGGTCAGCCCCAGCATTTT
TRBJ2-7 | TRBV2 | TRBD1 | NA | CASKRDRGSDEQYF | TGTGCCAGCAAGAGGGACAGGGGGTCCGACGAGCAGTACTTC
TRBJ2-1 | TRBV7-2 | TRBD2 | NA | CASSVPGTSGLQFF | TGTGCCAGCAGTGTCCCAGGGACTAGCGGGTTGCAGTTCTTC
TRBJ2-1 | TRBV7-9 | TRBD2 | once | CASSPSGVEDNEQFF | TGTGCCAGCAGCCCTAGCGGGGTAGAGGACAATGAGCAGTTCTTC
TRBJ1-1 | TRBV5-4 | TRBD1 | NA | CASSLGQGPEAFF | TGTGCCAGCAGCTTGGGACAGGGGCCAGAAGCTTTCTTT
TRBJ2-7 | TRBV7-6 | NA | large | CASSFLLSEGYEQYF | TGTGCCAGCAGCTTTTTACTTAGTGAGGGCTACGAGCAGTACTTC
TRBJ2-5 | TRBV15 | NA | NA | CAISRDKKTQYF | TGTGCCATCAGCAGAGATAAAAAGACCCAGTACTTC
TRBJ2-3 | TRBV11-2 | TRBD2 | few | CASSGAGGGTDTQYF | TGTGCCAGCAGCGGCGCGGGGGGCGGCACAGATACGCAGTATTTT
TRBJ1-2 | TRBV28 | NA | once | CASSLQGRNYGYTF | TGTGCCAGCAGTTTACAGGGCCGAAACTATGGCTACACCTTC
TRBJ2-1 | TRBV28 | TRBD2 | once | CASSVTSGSLIPGIF | TGTGCCAGCAGTGTAACAAGCGGGAGCCTCATCCCGGGGATCTTC
TRBJ2-3 | TRBV7-2 | NA | NA | CASSLIVSTDTQYF | TGTGCCAGCAGCTTAATCGTCAGCACAGATACGCAGTATTTT
TRBJ2-7 | TRBV5-1 | NA | NA | CASSLSVGGYEQYF | TGCGCCAGCAGCTTGTCGGTAGGAGGGTACGAGCAGTACTTC
TRBJ2-1 | TRBV7-9 | NA | NA | CALQKNNEQFF | TGTGCCTTGCAGAAAAACAATGAGCAGTTCTTC
TRBJ2-7 | TRBV9 | TRBD2 | NA | CASSVGLAAPYEQYF | TGTGCCAGCAGCGTAGGGCTAGCGGCTCCCTACGAGCAGTACTTC
TRBJ1-5 | TRBV27 | TRBD1 | NA | CASSTGGQPQHF | TGTGCCAGCAGTACAGGGGGGCAGCCCCAGCATTTT